This T cell receptor (beta chain) comes out of a study of blood T cell repertoires in COVID-19. Study summary: Sources were T cells, B-cell-depleted T cells, or PBMCs; the material itself was cDNA or gDNA.

Grouping used clinical history reported by participants in a survey and questionnaire. Generated by immunoSEQ multiplex PCR, the TCRdb table keeps only in-frame clones and is missing some. Of roughly 430,000 clones detected, approximately 90% appear once; the ten largest clones hold less than 1.5%. The CDR3 has 13 residues. V was cut by 3 bases and J by 7 bases, with 10 bases left in between. Germline CDR1 reads SGHTA; CDR2 reads FQGTGA. The sample taken for sequencing was PBMCs or T cells enriched from blood (not recorded which). The origin of this receptor is a woman aged 18 to 35 who had been exposed to COVID-19. The chain uses TRBV7-3 and TRBJ2-1, with a weak D call TRBD2 (6 bases). The CDR3 nucleotides are TGTGCCAGCAGCTTCGGACGGGGGAATGAGCAGTTCTTC. Encoded protein: CASSFGRGNEQFF.